A single sample is the source of the 2 T cell receptor beta chains below, sequenced in a study of T cells expressing NK-cell markers. Using the 5' RACE reads, TCRdb records one entry per CDR3 protein without DNA. The sample shows roughly 150,000 distinct CDR3 sequences, and approximately 17% sits with its ten largest clones. Sequencing input: blood T cells: a sorted CD56 or NKG2C T cell subset, CD4+ or CD8+ T cells, or bulk PBMC T cells (not recorded which). The receptor source for this set is a woman aged 18 to 75 in good health.

The CDR3 loop is CASSNRDRADEKLFF. The chain combines TRBV9 with TRBJ1-4; TCRdb designates TRBD1, a call that cannot be tested without DNA. This CDR3 is 15 amino acids long. Germline V gives CDR1 SGDLS, CDR2 YYNGEE.

The chain has TRBV7-8 and TRBJ2-1; TCRdb's D call, TRBD1, is unchecked because there is no DNA. CDR1 and CDR2 (germline): SGHVS, FQNEAQ. CDR3 length: 16 residues. The CDR3 reads CASSRRRDRALNEQFF.